These 6 T cell receptor beta chains came from one sample sequenced in a study of cytomegalovirus exposure and HLA in healthy donors. TCRdb keeps only in-frame clones here, not all; method: immunoSEQ multiplex PCR. The table shows 200,000 to 300,000 clones, with about 90% occurring only once. Sequenced material: PBMCs. These TCRs come from a woman in her thirties in good health and CMV-seropositive.

The chain recombines TRBV5-6 with TRBJ2-3, with D hard to call. The CDR3 covers 14 residues. The ends were cut back, 2 bases at V and 6 bases at J, with 13 bases in the middle. Germline V gene data show CDR1 as SGHDT and CDR2 as YYEEEE. The CDR3 region has the DNA TGTGCCAGCAGCTTTAGTCCTATGCTCGATACGCAGTATTTT. The encoded protein is CASSFSPMLDTQYF.

The rearrangement joins TRBV6-1 to TRBJ1-2, with TRBD1 identical over 7 bases. Trimming took 5 bases from V and 2 from J; bases not matched to a gene: 5. Germline V gene sequence: CDR1 MNHNS, CDR2 SASEGT. The CDR3 runs to 14 residues. In DNA form, the CDR3 reads TGTGCCAGCAGTCGTCCGGGACAGAACTATGGCTACACCTTC. The encoded protein is CASSRPGQNYGYTF.

The chain joins TRBV19 to TRBJ2-3; 10 bases map to TRBD2. V lost 3 bases, J lost 5 bases, and 5 bases stayed unmatched. The CDR3 length is 15 residues. CDR1 LNHDA and CDR2 SQIVND come from the germline V gene (reference sequence). In DNA form, the CDR3 reads TGTGCCAGTAGTATGGTAGCGGGAGGAAGAGATACGCAGTATTTT. Its translation: CASSMVAGGRDTQYF.

Concerning this clone itself: This sample also contains other DNA sequences that code for the same CDR3. The V call is TRBV5-1, the J call TRBJ2-1; D is possibly TRBD2 (5 bases). The germline gives CDR1 SGHRS, CDR2 YFSETQ. V lost 0 bases and J lost 4, with 8 bases in between. This CDR3 is 14 amino acids long. The CDR3 DNA is TGCGCCAGCAGCTTGGATCGGGGTTACAATGAGCAGTTCTTC. Translation gives CASSLDRGYNEQFF.

The V call is TRBV11-3, the J call TRBJ1-1; 9 nucleotides align to TRBD1. Per the germline V gene, CDR1 is SGHNT and CDR2 is YENEEA. The CDR3 extends over 15 amino acids. The V gene end was trimmed by 5 bases and the J gene end by 4 bases; junction bases not matched to a gene: 8. CDR3 sequence: CASSLGTGSLTEAFF. CDR3 in DNA: TGTGCCAGCAGCCTCGGGACAGGGAGCCTCACTGAAGCTTTCTTT.

This chain joins TRBV5-1 and TRBJ2-5; D remains ambiguous. Germline values: CDR1 SGHRS, CDR2 YFSETQ. There are 13 residues in the CDR3. Trimming removed 0 bases at V and 4 bases at J, with 7 bases between. CDR3: CASSLGAIETQYF. CDR3 DNA sequence: TGCGCCAGCAGCTTGGGAGCCATAGAGACCCAGTACTTC.